The next 28 T cell receptor beta chains were all read from a single sample in a study of blood T cell repertoires in COVID-19 (dated by TCRdb to about 2020). The library came from the immunoSEQ multiplex PCR assay. TCRdb stores this immuneACCESS table with in-frame sequences only. Part of the clones is absent; in the studies checked, under half of the shortfall reflects unresolved V genes, and no reason is known for the rest. The sample records roughly 200,000 clones, over 75% of which are singletons. The ten biggest clones cover 7.2% of the sample. Sequencing used PBMCs or T cells enriched from blood (not recorded which). The origin of the receptors is a young man in a cohort exposed to, infected with or recovered from COVID-19 (not recorded which).

The V call is TRBV2, the J call TRBJ2-5; 7 nucleotides agree with TRBD1. The CDR3 length is 15 residues. Germline CDR1 SNHLY, CDR2 FYNNEI. V gave up 3 bases and J gave up 1 base; unmatched junction bases: 5. The CDR3: CASSEGQLIQETQYF. The CDR3 DNA reads as TGTGCCAGCAGTGAGGGACAGCTGATCCAAGAGACCCAGTACTTC.

The chain uses TRBV2 and TRBJ2-1; the D gene is possibly TRBD1 (6 bases). The CDR3 extends over 14 amino acids. Germline CDR1 and CDR2: SNHLY and FYNNEI. The V end lost 6 bases, the J end lost 4 bases, and 13 bases lay between the germline ends. The CDR3 loop reads CASRREGVYNEQFF. In DNA, the CDR3 is TGTGCCAGCAGGCGCGAGGGGGTTTACAATGAGCAGTTCTTC. Supplemented by reference TRBV2 and TRBJ2-1, the full variable domain reads EPEVTQTPSHQVTQMGQEVILRCVPISNHLYFYWYRQILGQKVEFLVSFYNNEISEKSEIFDDQFSVERPDGSNFTLKIRSTKLEDSAMYFCASRREGVYNEQFFGPGTRLTVL.

The rearrangement joins TRBV5-4 to TRBJ1-2; tentative D call: TRBD1 (6 bases). This CDR3 contains 14 residues. Per germline, CDR1 SGHNT and CDR2 YYREEE (reference sequence). V lost 3 bases, J lost 2 bases, and 11 bases lay in between. The CDR3 DNA is TGTGCCAGCAGCTCAAATCAGGGGAACTATGGCTACACCTTC. Amino acid sequence: CASSSNQGNYGYTF.

The V gene is TRBV28, the J gene TRBJ1-2; TRBD1 agrees at 7 bases. V trimming: 3 bases; J trimming: 0 bases; junction bases outside the gene matches: 10. Germline CDR1 and CDR2: MDHEN and SYDVKM. This CDR3 contains 17 residues. The CDR3 here is CASSFRLTGEANYGYTF. The CDR3 nucleotides are TGTGCCAGCAGTTTTCGGTTAACAGGGGAAGCTAACTATGGCTACACCTTC.

CDR3 sequence reads: CASSDNRGPFTEAFF. The CDR3 nucleotides read TGTGCCAGCAGCGACAACAGGGGGCCCTTCACTGAAGCTTTCTTT. This chain connects TRBV11-3 to TRBJ1-1; 9 bases line up with TRBD1. CDR1 is SGHNT, CDR2 YENEEA, per germline. The V segment lost 5 bases and the J segment 4 bases; nucleotides outside the gene matches: 8. The CDR3 contains 15 residues.

The CDR3 sequence: CASSLYTSASSGNTIYF. In DNA form, the CDR3 reads TGCGCCAGCAGCTTGTATACCTCCGCGAGCTCTGGAAACACCATATATTTT. The chain is built from TRBV5-1 and TRBJ1-3, with unresolved D. Germline loops: CDR1 SGHRS, CDR2 YFSETQ. V lost 1 base and J lost 0, with 14 bases in between. There are 17 residues in the CDR3.

CDR3 in amino acids: CASSGMYSSEAFF. In DNA form, the CDR3 reads TGTGCCAGCAGCGGGATGTACAGCTCTGAAGCTTTCTTT. The chain uses TRBV9 and TRBJ1-1; D ambiguous. Trimming pared 3 bases from V and 6 bases from J, leaving 12 bases between. CDR3 size: 13 residues. CDR1 and CDR2 (germline): SGDLS, YYNGEE.

The chain is built from TRBV19 and TRBJ1-1, with 10 nucleotides matching TRBD1. Trimming removed 7 bases from V and 6 bases from J; junction bases left unmatched: 8. Germline V gene lookup returns CDR1 LNHDA and CDR2 SQIVND (reference sequence). The CDR3 loop spans 14 amino acids. The chain's CDR3 is CASTDRGMSSEAFF. The CDR3 nucleotides are TGTGCCAGTACGGACAGGGGGATGTCTTCTGAAGCTTTCTTT.

The chain links TRBV7-9 to TRBJ1-4, with D possibly being TRBD1 (6 bases). V dropped 4 bases and J dropped 8 bases, with 17 bases sitting between them. CDR3 length: 15 residues. In germline, CDR1 is SEHNR, CDR2 FQNEAQ (reference sequence). The CDR3 DNA follows: TGTGCCAGCAGCTCCAACTCAGGACAGCTAGAAAAACTGTTTTTT. This gives the protein CASSSNSGQLEKLFF.

The chain couples TRBV7-6 to TRBJ1-1; 11 bases match TRBD1. This CDR3 region has 19 residues. Germline trimming cut 4 bases from V and 5 bases from J; bases unmatched to any gene: 18. Germline V gene sequence: CDR1 SGHVS, CDR2 FNYEAQ. CDR3 sequence (DNA): TGTGCCAGCAGCTCCGCTATAGGTCACCCGGGACAGGGGGGTACTGAAGCTTTCTTT. It yields the protein CASSSAIGHPGQGGTEAFF.

The gene calls are TRBV5-5 and TRBJ2-3, with 8 bases fitting TRBD1. V was clipped by 4 bases and J by 3 bases; unmatched bases: 4. CDR1 is SGHKS, CDR2 YYEKEE, per germline (reference sequence). The CDR3 runs to 14 residues. The CDR3 DNA follows: TGTGCCAGCAGCGGGGACAGGCAAACAGATACGCAGTATTTT. Its translation is CASSGDRQTDTQYF.

The chain couples TRBV7-3 to TRBJ2-5; 7 positions agree with TRBD2. V lost 3 bases and J lost 3; bases outside the gene matches: 7. The V gene's germline CDR1 is SGHTA and CDR2 FQGTGA. The CDR3 spans 15 residues. The CDR3: CASSFLPGGKETQYF. CDR3 nucleotides: TGTGCCAGCAGCTTCCTGCCGGGAGGAAAAGAGACCCAGTACTTC.

The chain combines TRBV3-1 (or the pseudogene TRBV3-2) with TRBJ1-1; D is possibly TRBD1 (5 bases). Germline V CDR1 and CDR2: LGHDT, YNNKEL (reference sequence). V was pared by 1 base and J by 1 base, with 10 bases between. The CDR3 is made up of 15 amino acids. The CDR3: CASSQGPRANTEAFF. In nucleotides, the CDR3 is TGTGCCAGCAGCCAAGGTCCCAGGGCGAACACTGAAGCTTTCTTT.

The chain links TRBV7-2 to TRBJ1-4, with D perhaps matching TRBD1 (6 bases). The CDR3 runs 14 residues. Germline V lookup: CDR1 SGHTA, CDR2 FQGNSA. V lost 3 bases, J lost 8 bases, and 13 bases lay in between. CDR3 in amino acids: CASSFYREDEKLFF. The CDR3 nucleotides read TGTGCCAGCAGCTTTTACAGGGAAGACGAAAAACTGTTTTTT.

The chain has TRBV9 and TRBJ1-5, with no clear D. Deletions cut 4 bases from V and 4 bases from J, with 9 bases between. Looked up from germline, CDR1 is SGDLS and CDR2 is YYNGEE. The CDR3 is 13 residues long. The CDR3 reads CASSPRGNQPQHF. The CDR3 region has the DNA TGTGCCAGCAGCCCCAGAGGGAATCAGCCCCAGCATTTT. Variable domain in full (rest from reference TRBV9 and TRBJ1-5): DSGVTQTPKHLITATGQRVTLRCSPRSGDLSVYWYQQSLDQGLQFLIQYYNGEERAKGNILERFSAQQFPDLHSELNLSSLELGDSALYFCASSPRGNQPQHFGDGTRLSIL.

As concerns this clone: The same CDR3 arises from other DNA sequences in this sample as well. The rearrangement joins TRBV27 to TRBJ2-7; 7 bases map to TRBD2. CDR1 MNHEY and CDR2 SMNVEV come from the germline V gene (reference sequence). With V trimmed by 4 bases and J by 4 bases, 1 base remained unmatched. The CDR3 totals 12 residues. The CDR3 protein is CASSSGGYEQYF. Here the CDR3 DNA reads TGTGCCAGCAGTTCCGGGGGGTACGAGCAGTACTTC.

The genes are TRBV19 and TRBJ1-3, with 7 positions matching TRBD1. CDR3 length: 15 amino acids. Germline V gives CDR1 LNHDA, CDR2 SQIVND (reference sequence). Germline trimming cut 7 bases from V and 3 bases from J; bases unmatched to any gene: 9. CDR3 amino acids: CASTIGQADGNTIYF. CDR3 sequence (DNA): TGTGCCAGTACCATTGGACAGGCAGATGGAAACACCATATATTTT. Full variable domain (rest looked up from reference TRBV19 and TRBJ1-3): DGGITQSPKYLFRKEGQNVTLSCEQNLNHDAMYWYRQDPGQGLRLIYYSQIVNDFQKGDIAEGYSVSREKKESFPLTVTSAQKNPTAFYLCASTIGQADGNTIYFGEGSWLTVV.

The chain is built from TRBV27 and TRBJ2-2; 8 bases map to TRBD2. Germline CDR1 MNHEY, CDR2 SMNVEV (reference sequence). Germline trimming cut 5 bases from V and 1 base from J; bases unmatched to any gene: 6. The CDR3 is made up of 16 amino acids. The CDR3 loop reads CASSVMAGGNTGELFF. CDR3 DNA: TGTGCCAGCAGTGTCATGGCGGGAGGGAACACCGGGGAGCTGTTTTTT.

This chain uses TRBV19 with TRBJ2-3; a possible D gene is TRBD2 (5 bases). Germline values: CDR1 LNHDA, CDR2 SQIVND (reference sequence). CDR3 length: 15 amino acids. V was clipped by 5 bases and J by 3 bases, with 15 bases between them. This CDR3 is CASSFGDLATDTQYF. CDR3 sequence (DNA): TGTGCCAGTAGTTTTGGGGATCTAGCAACAGATACGCAGTATTTT.

The sample holds a few counts of this clone. The gene calls are TRBV5-6 and TRBJ1-1, with D uncertain. CDR1 is SGHDT, CDR2 YYEEEE, per germline. V was shortened by 2 bases and J by 3 bases, with 8 bases between the two germline ends. The CDR3 covers 13 residues. CDR3 bases: TGTGCCAGCAGCTTAGGCCGGGACACTGAAGCTTTCTTT. This translates into CASSLGRDTEAFF.

The chain joins TRBV5-4 to TRBJ2-4; the D gene is possibly TRBD2 (5 bases). Germline values: CDR1 SGHNT, CDR2 YYREEE (reference sequence). The CDR3 consists of 16 residues. V was shortened by 0 bases and J by 0 bases, with 10 bases between the two germline ends. The CDR3 loop reads CASSLVAGLAKNIQYF. DNA for the CDR3: TGTGCCAGCAGCTTGGTAGCAGGACTAGCCAAAAACATTCAGTACTTC.

V gene TRBV5-6 combines with J gene TRBJ1-1; weak D call: TRBD1 (5 bases). Deletions cut 2 bases from V and 8 bases from J, with 10 bases between. The CDR3 spans 12 residues. The germline V gene has CDR1 SGHDT and CDR2 YYEEEE. CDR3 in amino acids: CASSFSGVEAFF. The CDR3, as DNA: TGTGCCAGCAGCTTCTCGGGGGTGGAAGCTTTCTTT. Together with reference TRBV5-6 and TRBJ1-1, the CDR3 gives the full variable domain: DAGVTQSPTHLIKTRGQQVTLRCSPKSGHDTVSWYQQALGQGPQFIFQYYEEEERQRGNFPDRFSGHQFPNYSSELNVNALLLGDSALYLCASSFSGVEAFFGQGTRLTVV.

The rearrangement joins TRBV28 to TRBJ1-2; D unclear. Germline V gene lookup returns CDR1 MDHEN and CDR2 SYDVKM. The CDR3 contains 15 residues. Deletions cut 2 bases from V and 0 bases from J, with 10 bases between. The CDR3 loop reads CASSLQTLANYGYTF. As DNA, the CDR3 is TGTGCCAGCAGTTTACAGACTTTAGCTAACTATGGCTACACCTTC.

The rearrangement uses TRBV18 and TRBJ2-3; 11 nucleotides agree with TRBD2. Trimming at V came to 1 base and at J to 6 bases, leaving 9 bases not matched to a gene. The germline gives CDR1 KGHSH, CDR2 LQKENI. The CDR3 totals 17 residues. The CDR3 region has the DNA TGTGCCAGCTCACCACTTGGGACTAGCGGCCCATCGGATACGCAGTATTTT. This codes for CASSPLGTSGPSDTQYF.

The genes are TRBV5-4 and TRBJ1-2; no reliable D call. Germline V lookup: CDR1 SGHNT, CDR2 YYREEE (reference sequence). Trimming removed 4 bases at V and 8 bases at J, with 15 bases between. The CDR3 is made up of 13 amino acids. CDR3 in amino acids: CASSTPLGKGYTF. The CDR3 bases are TGTGCCAGCAGCACCCCACTAGGAAAAGGCTACACCTTC.

The V call is TRBV10-3, the J call TRBJ2-1; perhaps TRBD2 as D (5 bases). Trimming removed 8 bases at V and 7 bases at J, with 15 bases between. CDR3 length: 13 amino acids. Germline CDR1 ENHRY, CDR2 SYGVKD. The CDR3 loop is CAIRGARRNEQFF. The CDR3, as DNA: TGTGCCATCCGGGGTGCGAGAAGAAATGAGCAGTTCTTC.

The rearrangement uses TRBV7-9 and TRBJ1-5; 7 positions match TRBD1. Trimming removed 1 base from V and 4 bases from J; junction bases left unmatched: 4. CDR1 is SEHNR, CDR2 FQNEAQ, per germline (reference sequence). The CDR3 is 15 residues long. The CDR3 region is CASSLDRGWNQPQHF. The CDR3 DNA sequence: TGTGCCAGCAGCTTAGACAGGGGTTGGAATCAGCCCCAGCATTTT.

This clone was seen only a few times. The J gene is TRBJ1-5, the V gene TRBV28; D is unresolved. The CDR3 is made up of 12 amino acids. Germline V CDR1 and CDR2: MDHEN, SYDVKM. Trimming removed 10 bases at V and 4 bases at J, with 11 bases between. The CDR3: CATLPGNQPQHF. The CDR3 nucleotides are TGTGCCACTCTCCCCGGGAATCAGCCCCAGCATTTT.